The 21 T cell receptor beta chains given below trace back to one sample, sequenced in a study of breast tumors, draining lymph nodes, adjacent tissues (dated by TCRdb to between 2015 and 2016). The lymph node samples were taken from the axillary draining lymph nodes of breast cancer patients. Library preparation was by multiplex PCR. Sequencing used an Illumina HiSeq 2000. Using fastp trimming at Q25 and MiXCR clonotype assembly, TCRdb reanalyzed the public sequencing data and kept in-frame beta chains. Entries are consolidated by CDR3 protein sequence, retaining the most common genes and DNA. Present in this sample are 150,000 to 200,000 distinct CDR3 sequences, approximately 30% of which were seen just once. The ten largest clones capture roughly 4.3% of the sample. Sequenced sample: axillary lymph node tissue. Receptors originate from a female donor with breast cancer. Some clones in this sample may be carry-over from other donors' samples.

This clonotype appeared a few times. This CDR3 reads CASSLTRPTGLNNSPLHF. The CDR3 coding sequence is TGTGCCAGCAGCTTAACCCGACCGACAGGGCTAAATAATTCACCCCTCCACTTT. This sequence joins TRBV27 and TRBJ1-6; 7 bases fit TRBD1. Per germline, CDR1 MNHEY and CDR2 SMNVEV (reference sequence). J was trimmed by 5 bases and V by 6 bases; bases with no gene match: 16. This CDR3 spans 18 amino acids.

The chain couples TRBV7-9 to TRBJ2-5; D tentatively fits TRBD1 or TRBD2 (5 bases each). V lost 6 bases and J 1 base, leaving 15 bases between the germline ends. There are 15 residues in the CDR3. Germline lookup yields CDR1 SEHNR and CDR2 FQNEAQ (reference sequence). The CDR3 region is CASSPVGATQETQYF. The CDR3, as DNA: TGTGCCAGCAGTCCCGTCGGGGCCACCCAAGAGACCCAGTACTTC.

This clonotype was detected only a few times. The chain recombines TRBV6-1 with TRBJ1-2; no clear D. The CDR3 contains 13 residues. The germline V gene has CDR1 MNHNS and CDR2 SASEGT. With 3 bases removed from V and 2 bases from J, the gap between germline ends came to 7 bases. CDR3 protein: CASSERRNYGYTF. The CDR3 DNA sequence: TGTGCCAGCAGTGAGAGGCGGAACTATGGCTACACCTTC.

V and J are TRBV7-2 and TRBJ1-1; tentative D call: TRBD1 (6 bases). CDR1 is SGHTA, CDR2 FQGNSA, per germline. CDR3 length: 15 amino acids. Trimming took 2 bases from V and 4 from J, leaving 14 bases between them. The CDR3 DNA sequence: TGTGCCAGCAGCTTAAAAGTGGAAGGGGGCACTGAAGCTTTCTTT. Translation gives CASSLKVEGGTEAFF.

A word on this clonotype: Its ends do not fully match the called genes, so a read error is possible. J is TRBJ1-2 and V is TRBV5-4; TRBD1 is a possible D gene (5 bases). CDR1 SGHNT and CDR2 YYREEE come from the germline V gene (reference sequence). The CDR3 length is 16 residues. This CDR3 reads CASSPGAAPPGYGHTF. CDR3 coding DNA: TGTGCCAGCAGCCCCGGGGCGGCACCTCCCGGCTATGGCCACACCTTC.

This clonotype was observed at least ten times. The chain employs TRBV9 and TRBJ2-5; TRBD2 matches 8 bases. Germline trimming cut 3 bases from V and 2 bases from J; bases unmatched to any gene: 6. CDR1 and CDR2 (germline): SGDLS, YYNGEE. CDR3 size: 15 residues. The CDR3 region has the DNA TGTGCCAGCAGCGCCGGGAGGGGTCGGCAAGAGACCCAGTACTTC. Amino acids: CASSAGRGRQETQYF.

This clonotype was seen at least ten times. V is TRBV20-1 and J is TRBJ1-5; D gene ambiguous. The CDR3 is made up of 14 amino acids. Germline V gene sequence: CDR1 DFQATT, CDR2 SNEGSKA (reference sequence). Trimming removed 5 bases at V and 0 bases at J, with 11 bases between. The CDR3: CSALLVDSNQPQHF. The CDR3 DNA reads as TGCAGTGCTTTACTTGTGGATAGCAATCAGCCCCAGCATTTT.

The chain links TRBV5-8 to TRBJ2-7; possible D gene TRBD2, 5 bases. Trimming removed 1 base from V and 6 bases from J, with 14 bases in between. CDR1 is SGHTS and CDR2 is YDEGEE in the germline V gene. The CDR3 loop spans 14 amino acids. CDR3 nucleotide sequence: TGTGCCAGCAGCTTGACTCCCCCCGGGGTCGAGCAGTACTTC. Protein sequence: CASSLTPPGVEQYF.

Concerning this clonotype: This is likely a read error, given that the CDR3 carries no conserved phenylalanine or tryptophan at its end. V is TRBV9 and J is TRBJ1-5; no firm D call. V was clipped by 2 bases and J by 6 bases, with 12 bases between them. Germline CDR1 and CDR2: SGDLS and YYNGEE. The CDR3 covers 14 residues. CDR3 amino acids: CASSVCEAGQPQHL. Here the CDR3 DNA reads TGTGCCAGCAGCGTTTGCGAAGCGGGTCAGCCCCAGCATCTT.

This clonotype has more than one count but fewer than ten. The chain links TRBV6-1 to TRBJ2-7, with 9 bases matching TRBD2. With 2 bases clipped from V and 3 bases from J, the junction kept 5 bases outside the gene matches. The CDR3 extends over 15 amino acids. Germline CDR1 is MNHNS and CDR2 is SASEGT. CDR3 coding DNA: TGTGCCAGCAGTGAATGGCGGGGGGGGGGCTACGAGCAGTACTTC. Protein sequence: CASSEWRGGGYEQYF.

This clonotype was observed many times. This rearrangement joins TRBV7-3 to TRBJ1-2; 7 nucleotides match TRBD1. Per germline, CDR1 SGHTA and CDR2 FQGTGA. V lost 5 bases, J lost 8 bases, and 11 bases stayed unmatched. This CDR3 is built from 14 residues. Here the CDR3 reads CASSLGQRLKGYTF. CDR3 DNA sequence: TGTGCCAGCAGCCTGGGACAGAGGCTTAAAGGCTACACCTTC.

The chain uses TRBV20-1 and TRBJ1-1; D perhaps matches TRBD1 (5 bases). Per germline, CDR1 DFQATT and CDR2 SNEGSKA (reference sequence). The CDR3 contains 14 residues. Trimming pared 1 base from V and 1 base from J, leaving 10 bases between. CDR3 DNA sequence: TGCAGTGCTAGAGCCCCGGGGGGGAACACTGAAGCTTTCTTT. Protein sequence: CSARAPGGNTEAFF.

Only a few counts were recorded for this clonotype. A read error may be the cause here, since a much bigger clone is one base away. The V gene is TRBV11-1, the J gene TRBJ2-7, with no clear D. From germline, CDR1 is SGHAT and CDR2 FQDESV (reference sequence). CDR3 length equals 15 residues. V was clipped by 1 base and J by 7 bases, with 17 bases between them. The CDR3, as DNA: TGTGCCAGCAGCTTAGTGCTCGGAGCTCCTAAAGAGCAGTACTTC. Protein sequence: CASSLVLGAPKEQYF.

This clonotype was counted between two and nine times. The rearrangement joins TRBV18 to TRBJ2-3; D might be TRBD1 (6 bases). This CDR3 comprises 15 residues. Germline V gene data show CDR1 as KGHSH and CDR2 as LQKENI. Trimming removed 6 bases from V and 3 bases from J, with 16 bases in between. The CDR3 sequence is CASSPSQGTTDTQYF. CDR3 nucleotide sequence: TGTGCCAGCTCCCCATCGCAGGGGACGACAGATACGCAGTATTTT.

In this sample, this clonotype turned up a few times. The chain carries TRBV7-9 and TRBJ1-3, with D unclear. Trimming took off 5 bases at V and 4 bases at J, with 12 bases between the two ends. The CDR3 runs 14 residues. Germline V gene sequence: CDR1 SEHNR, CDR2 FQNEAQ (reference sequence). CDR3 residues: CASSPVAGGNTIYF. The DNA for the CDR3 is TGTGCCAGCAGCCCCGTGGCGGGAGGAAACACCATATATTTT.

This clonotype was counted many times. The genes are TRBV6-1 and TRBJ2-3; D call uncertain. The CDR3 loop spans 15 amino acids. The V gene lost 2 bases and the J gene lost 6 bases, with 15 bases spanning the gap. Germline CDR1 MNHNS, CDR2 SASEGT. The CDR3 coding sequence is TGTGCCAGCAGTGAAAAGCGATGGAGTGTGGATACGCAGTATTTT. Amino acids: CASSEKRWSVDTQYF.

There are many counts of this clonotype. One junction end disagrees with the germline gene, perhaps due to a read error. J is TRBJ1-2 and V is TRBV6-5, with TRBD1 as a possible D gene (6 bases). Germline CDR1 is MNHEY and CDR2 is SVGAGI. The CDR3 is 13 amino acids. The CDR3 nucleotides are TGTGCCAGCAGTTACTCGGGTCGGGGGCATTGCGACTTC. Residues: CASSYSGRGHCDF.

This clonotype was counted between two and nine times. The chain links TRBV29-1 to TRBJ2-7, with 10 nucleotides matching TRBD1. V lost 2 bases to trimming and J lost 6 bases; unmatched junction nucleotides: 7. There are 14 residues in the CDR3. CDR1 SQVTM and CDR2 ANQGSEA come from the germline V gene. This chain's CDR3 is CSVEQGTGAFEQYF. As DNA, the CDR3 is TGCAGCGTTGAACAGGGGACAGGGGCCTTCGAGCAGTACTTC.

Worth noting for this clonotype: An end of the junction does not agree with germline; a read error may underlie this. This chain connects TRBV7-2 to TRBJ2-5, with a weak D call TRBD2 (6 bases). Germline CDR1 is SGHTA and CDR2 is FQGNSA. CDR3 size: 15 residues. CDR3 amino acids: CAGSFSGLVQETQYF. The CDR3 DNA reads as TGTGCCGGCAGCTTCTCGGGACTGGTCCAAGAGACCCAGTACTTC. Full variable domain (missing parts from reference TRBV7-2 and TRBJ2-5): GAGVSQSPSNKVTEKGKDVELRCDPISGHTALYWYRQSLGQGLEFLIYFQGNSAPDKSGLPSDRFSAERTGGSVSTLTIQRTQQEDSAVYLCAGSFSGLVQETQYFGPGTRLLVL.

J is TRBJ1-4 and V is TRBV10-3; D remains ambiguous. In germline, CDR1 is ENHRY, CDR2 SYGVKD. V dropped 1 base and J dropped 7 bases, with 4 bases sitting between them. The CDR3 has 12 residues. CDR3 bases: TGTGCCATCAGTGAGTGGAGTGAAAAACTGTTTTTT. It encodes CAISEWSEKLFF.

This rearrangement joins TRBV7-9 to TRBJ2-2; perhaps TRBD1 as D (6 bases). The V end lost 6 bases, the J end lost 1 base, and 18 bases lay between the germline ends. This CDR3 is 17 amino acids long. Germline V gene sequence: CDR1 SEHNR, CDR2 FQNEAQ (reference sequence). DNA for the CDR3: TGTGCCAGCAGGCCTTTCGAAGAGACAGGGAACACCGGGGAGCTGTTTTTT. This gives the protein CASRPFEETGNTGELFF.